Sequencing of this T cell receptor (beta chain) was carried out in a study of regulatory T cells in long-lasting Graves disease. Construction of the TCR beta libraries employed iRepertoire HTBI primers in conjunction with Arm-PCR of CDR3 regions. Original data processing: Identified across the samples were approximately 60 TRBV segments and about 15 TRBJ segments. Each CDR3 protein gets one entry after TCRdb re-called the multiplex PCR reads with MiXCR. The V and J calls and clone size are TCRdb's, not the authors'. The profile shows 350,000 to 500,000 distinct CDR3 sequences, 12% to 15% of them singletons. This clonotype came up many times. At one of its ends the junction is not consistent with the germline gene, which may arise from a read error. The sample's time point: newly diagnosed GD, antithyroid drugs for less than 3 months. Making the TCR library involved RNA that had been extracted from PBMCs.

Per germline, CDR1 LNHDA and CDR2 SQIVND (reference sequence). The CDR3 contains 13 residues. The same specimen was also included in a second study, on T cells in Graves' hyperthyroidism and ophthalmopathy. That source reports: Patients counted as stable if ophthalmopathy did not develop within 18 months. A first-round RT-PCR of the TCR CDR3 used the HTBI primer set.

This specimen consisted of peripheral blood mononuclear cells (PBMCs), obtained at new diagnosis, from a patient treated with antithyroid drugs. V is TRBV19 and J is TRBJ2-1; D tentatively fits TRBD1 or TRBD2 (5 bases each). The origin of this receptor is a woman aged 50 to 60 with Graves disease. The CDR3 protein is CASSMGVGMHAIF. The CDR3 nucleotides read TGTGCCAGTAGTATGGGGGTCGGCATGCATGCAATCTTC.